Following are 29 T cell receptor beta chains from one sample sequenced in a study of cytomegalovirus exposure and HLA in healthy donors. Both 60 Vbeta primers and 13 Jbeta primers went into the PCR. The data were produced by immunoSEQ multiplex PCR, yet TCRdb's version contains in-frame clones alone and is incomplete. The sample has around 150,000 clones; roughly 77% are singletons. The sample taken for sequencing was PBMCs. The source is a man aged 18 to 30 in good health and CMV-seropositive.

This chain links TRBV30 with TRBJ2-3; 9 nucleotides align to TRBD2. With 4 bases clipped from V and 2 bases from J, the junction kept 7 bases outside the gene matches. Germline CDR1 GTSNPN, CDR2 SVGIG (reference sequence). CDR3 size: 15 residues. DNA of the CDR3: TGTGCCTGGAAGAAGAGACTAGCGGTCACAGATACGCAGTATTTT. Amino acid sequence: CAWKKRLAVTDTQYF.

This chain connects TRBV28 to TRBJ1-2; D perhaps matches TRBD1 (5 bases). The germline V and J ends were trimmed by 3 bases and 5 bases, with 13 bases remaining between them. The CDR3 consists of 14 residues. Germline CDR1 reads MDHEN; CDR2 reads SYDVKM. The CDR3 sequence is CASSLQGSGYGYTF. The CDR3 nucleotides are TGTGCCAGCAGTTTGCAGGGATCTGGGTATGGCTACACCTTC.

The chain recombines TRBV2 with TRBJ2-3, with 8 positions matching TRBD1. The ends lost 7 bases at V and 0 bases at J; junction bases unmatched: 15. The CDR3 is 18 residues long. Germline V gene lookup returns CDR1 SNHLY and CDR2 FYNNEI. The DNA of the CDR3 is TGTGCCAGCATCCTGACAGGGGAATTGTGGTTAAGCACAGATACGCAGTATTTT. It specifies CASILTGELWLSTDTQYF. Together with reference TRBV2 and TRBJ2-3, the CDR3 gives the full variable domain: EPEVTQTPSHQVTQMGQEVILRCVPISNHLYFYWYRQILGQKVEFLVSFYNNEISEKSEIFDDQFSVERPDGSNFTLKIRSTKLEDSAMYFCASILTGELWLSTDTQYFGPGTRLTVL.

This clone was seen a handful of times. Only one base separates this from a far larger clonotype, so it likely reflects a read error. The rearrangement uses TRBV9 and TRBJ2-7, with 10 bases lining up with TRBD1. CDR3 length: 17 amino acids. Germline V lookup: CDR1 SGDLS, CDR2 YYNGEE. V lost 4 bases and J lost 6; bases outside the gene matches: 16. CDR3 nucleotide sequence: TGTGCCAGCAGCTTAGGGCTACTGGGACAGGGGTCGTGCGAGCAGTACTTC. This sequence encodes CASSLGLLGQGSCEQYF.

The chain has TRBV7-8 and TRBJ2-3, with 9 positions matching TRBD1. The CDR3 sequence is 19 residues long. Germline CDR1 reads SGHVS; CDR2 reads FQNEAQ. The ends lost 5 bases at V and 0 bases at J; junction bases unmatched: 15. CDR3 in amino acids: CASSPGTGRGITSTDTQYF. In DNA, the CDR3 is TGTGCCAGCAGCCCCGGGACAGGGCGCGGGATTACTAGCACAGATACGCAGTATTTT.

The chain joins TRBV5-1 to TRBJ1-1; possibly TRBD1 for D (6 bases). Trimming removed 4 bases from V and 4 bases from J, with 14 bases in between. Per the germline V gene, CDR1 is SGHRS and CDR2 is YFSETQ. This CDR3 is 14 amino acids long. CDR3 nucleotides: TGCGCCAGCAGCCGCGGGGGCCGGGCCACTGAAGCTTTCTTT. Residues: CASSRGGRATEAFF.

The chain couples TRBV5-1 to TRBJ1-6; 8 bases line up with TRBD1. The germline V gene has CDR1 SGHRS and CDR2 YFSETQ. J gave up 10 bases and V 4 bases, and 13 bases lay outside the gene matches. The CDR3 has 16 residues. CDR3 DNA sequence: TGCGCCAGCAGCGGAGAGGGACAGGCACCGAACTCACCCCTCCACTTT. Its translation is CASSGEGQAPNSPLHF.

The V gene is TRBV7-9, the J gene TRBJ1-1; a weak D match, TRBD1 (5 bases). Trimming stripped 1 base from V and 3 bases from J, with 9 bases between. CDR1 is SEHNR and CDR2 is FQNEAQ in the germline V gene (reference sequence). The CDR3 covers 14 residues. The CDR3 is CASSLGGSYTEAFF. CDR3 in DNA: TGTGCCAGCAGCTTAGGGGGCTCTTACACTGAAGCTTTCTTT.

The chain links TRBV29-1 to TRBJ2-3; 7 positions match TRBD2. Germline CDR1 and CDR2: SQVTM and ANQGSEA. The CDR3 has 12 residues. The V segment lost 8 bases and the J segment 1 base; nucleotides outside the gene matches: 3. This chain's CDR3 is CSLGGGTDTQYF. As DNA, the CDR3 is TGCAGCTTGGGGGGGGGCACAGATACGCAGTATTTT.

This clone was recorded a few times. The chain is built from TRBV28 and TRBJ1-2; D may be TRBD1 (6 bases). Germline V lookup: CDR1 MDHEN, CDR2 SYDVKM. CDR3 length equals 14 residues. Between the trimmed V and J ends, which lost 9 bases and 0 bases, there was a span of 14 bases. This CDR3 reads CASGRTVANYGYTF. The CDR3 coding sequence is TGTGCCAGTGGACGGACAGTTGCTAACTATGGCTACACCTTC.

This chain joins TRBV6-1 and TRBJ2-7; 9 positions match TRBD2. Germline V gene sequence: CDR1 MNHNS, CDR2 SASEGT. The ends lost 1 base at V and 3 bases at J; junction bases unmatched: 7. This CDR3 has 16 residues. CDR3 residues: CASSEVVAGAYYEQYF. In nucleotides, the CDR3 is TGTGCCAGCAGTGAAGTGGTAGCGGGGGCCTACTACGAGCAGTACTTC.

The CDR3 loop is CSVEVAGYYEQYF. The CDR3, as DNA: TGCAGCGTTGAAGTAGCGGGCTACTACGAGCAGTACTTC. The chain employs TRBV29-1 and TRBJ2-7; 7 nucleotides agree with TRBD2. Germline trimming cut 1 base from V and 3 bases from J; bases unmatched to any gene: 3. There are 13 residues in the CDR3. Germline V gives CDR1 SQVTM, CDR2 ANQGSEA.

This clone was observed a handful of times. The chain links TRBV5-1 to TRBJ2-1, with 10 bases matching TRBD2. V gave up 4 bases and J gave up 4 bases; unmatched junction bases: 8. This CDR3 has 16 residues. Germline loops: CDR1 SGHRS, CDR2 YFSETQ. CDR3 nucleotides: TGCGCCAGCAGCCCGTTCGGGACTAGCGTATACAATGAGCAGTTCTTC. Translation: CASSPFGTSVYNEQFF.

This chain links TRBV19 with TRBJ1-6, with 8 bases aligning to TRBD1. This CDR3 has 16 residues. Germline trimming cut 8 bases from V and 10 bases from J; bases unmatched to any gene: 16. Germline V gene data show CDR1 as LNHDA and CDR2 as SQIVND (reference sequence). CDR3 sequence (DNA): TGTGCCAGTTTGGAAATTCCCGGGACAGGCGGGTCACCCCTCCACTTT. Protein product: CASLEIPGTGGSPLHF.

The V call is TRBV7-2, the J call TRBJ2-7, with TRBD1 matching over 8 bases. There are 15 residues in the CDR3. The germline V gene has CDR1 SGHTA and CDR2 FQGNSA. V lost 1 base, J lost 4 bases, and 6 bases stayed unmatched. In nucleotides, the CDR3 is TGTGCCAGCAGCTTAGGGACAGGGATGCCTTACGAGCAGTACTTC. Translated, it gives CASSLGTGMPYEQYF.

The V and J genes are TRBV28 and TRBJ1-1; no reliable D call. There are 14 residues in the CDR3. The germline CDR1 and CDR2 sequences are MDHEN and SYDVKM. V lost 2 bases, J lost 6 bases, and 13 bases lay in between. The chain's CDR3 is CASSLGEVGSEAFF. CDR3 nucleotides: TGTGCCAGCAGTTTAGGGGAGGTGGGGTCTGAAGCTTTCTTT.

This clone turned up a few times. The chain has TRBV28 and TRBJ2-5, with D tentatively TRBD1 (5 bases). The CDR3 contains 13 residues. V shed 8 bases and J shed 5 bases, with 15 bases lying between them. Germline CDR1 is MDHEN and CDR2 is SYDVKM. Written as DNA, the CDR3 is TGTGCCAGCCGCCTTGCGAAGGGGGAGACCCAGTACTTC. This encodes CASRLAKGETQYF.

The genes are TRBV10-2 and TRBJ1-5; weak D call: TRBD1 (5 bases). With 5 bases removed from V and 3 bases from J, the gap between germline ends came to 14 bases. CDR1 WSHSY and CDR2 SAAADI come from the germline V gene. The CDR3 is made up of 15 amino acids. CDR3 nucleotides: TGCGCCAGCAGTTCCGGGACTACCGCCAATCAGCCCCAGCATTTT. It translates to CASSSGTTANQPQHF.

The rearrangement joins TRBV4-1 to TRBJ1-6, with D uncertain. Trimming left V 1 base short and J 8 bases short, with 12 bases between. The CDR3 runs 15 residues. Germline CDR1 MGHRA, CDR2 YSYEKL. The CDR3 DNA reads as TGCGCCAGCAGCCAAGTGTATCCAACAGATTCACCCCTCCACTTT. This codes for CASSQVYPTDSPLHF.

The rearrangement links TRBV10-3 to TRBJ2-7; 7 bases align to TRBD1. With 3 bases clipped from V and 3 bases from J, the junction kept 8 bases outside the gene matches. Per germline, CDR1 ENHRY and CDR2 SYGVKD. This CDR3 is built from 15 residues. The CDR3 DNA follows: TGTGCCATCAGTGAAGGGACAGCCGTCGGCTACGAGCAGTACTTC. Translating gives CAISEGTAVGYEQYF.

The V call is TRBV2, the J call TRBJ1-5; D possibly corresponds to TRBD1 (6 bases). This CDR3 comprises 15 residues. Trimming pared 8 bases from V and 1 base from J, leaving 15 bases between. The V gene's germline CDR1 is SNHLY and CDR2 FYNNEI. CDR3 residues: CASSAGAGSNQPQHF. The CDR3 DNA sequence: TGTGCCAGCTCGGCGGGGGCAGGAAGCAATCAGCCCCAGCATTTT.

This sequence joins TRBV19 and TRBJ1-1; TRBD1 matches 7 bases. Trimming took 8 bases from V and 0 from J; bases not matched to a gene: 3. The V gene's germline CDR1 is LNHDA and CDR2 SQIVND (reference sequence). This CDR3 has 13 residues. In DNA, the CDR3 is TGTGCCAGTCAGGACAGGCTGAACACTGAAGCTTTCTTT. As protein: CASQDRLNTEAFF.

This clone has a handful of counts. The rearrangement uses TRBV28 and TRBJ2-7, with D maybe TRBD2 (6 bases). V lost 8 bases, J lost 5 bases, and 19 bases lay in between. The germline V gene encodes CDR1 MDHEN and CDR2 SYDVKM. CDR3 length equals 14 residues. This CDR3 reads CASCALAPYHEQYF. Here the CDR3 DNA reads TGTGCCAGCTGCGCACTAGCTCCTTATCACGAGCAGTACTTC. Full variable domain (remainder filled in from reference TRBV28 and TRBJ2-7): DVKVTQSSRYLVKRTGEKVFLECVQDMDHENMFWYRQDPGLGLRLIYFSYDVKMKEKGDIPEGYSVSREKKERFSLILESASTNQTSMYLCASCALAPYHEQYFGPGTRLTVT.

The rearrangement joins TRBV10-1 to TRBJ1-6; D not resolved. V lost 0 bases and J 9 bases, leaving 12 bases between the germline ends. Germline CDR1 is WNHNN and CDR2 is SYGVQD (reference sequence). CDR3 length: 15 amino acids. In nucleotides, the CDR3 is TGCGCCAGCAGTGAGTCTGGAGGGTGGGTTTCACCCCTCCACTTT. Protein sequence: CASSESGGWVSPLHF.

This clone was counted only a few times. The CDR3 coding sequence is TGCGCCAGCAGCCACGGACAGGGTTCGAGGGAGCAGTACTTC. Amino acids: CASSHGQGSREQYF. The chain combines TRBV4-1 with TRBJ2-7; 8 bases fit TRBD1. The CDR3 length is 14 residues. The V gene's germline CDR1 is MGHRA and CDR2 YSYEKL. The trim removed 3 bases at V and 7 bases at J, leaving 8 bases unmatched.

The chain couples TRBV10-1 to TRBJ2-7, with 10 bases lining up with TRBD1. The CDR3 consists of 16 residues. J was trimmed by 6 bases and V by 6 bases; bases with no gene match: 14. The germline gives CDR1 WNHNN, CDR2 SYGVQD (reference sequence). DNA for the CDR3: TGCGCCAGCAGCTCCCAGGGGACAGGGGTTGGCGGCGAGCAGTACTTC. It is translated as CASSSQGTGVGGEQYF.

This clone was observed a handful of times. This chain links TRBV7-9 with TRBJ1-5; D is perhaps TRBD1 (6 bases). V lost 2 bases, J lost 3 bases, and 8 bases lay in between. The CDR3 contains 14 residues. Germline-derived CDR1 and CDR2 are SEHNR and FQNEAQ (reference sequence). The CDR3 coding sequence is TGTGCCAGCAGCTTAACAGGGCACAATCAGCCCCAGCATTTT. Encoded protein: CASSLTGHNQPQHF.

The chain combines TRBV27 with TRBJ2-7; 7 bases line up with TRBD2. The CDR3 has 16 amino acids. Germline lookup yields CDR1 MNHEY and CDR2 SMNVEV (reference sequence). Trimming at V came to 6 bases and at J to 0 bases, leaving 11 bases not matched to a gene. CDR3 sequence (DNA): TGTGCCAGCAGCCAGAGAACTAGCGCGTACTCCTACGAGCAGTACTTC. Translated: CASSQRTSAYSYEQYF.

The rearrangement joins TRBV27 to TRBJ1-1, with a weak D call TRBD1 (5 bases). Per the germline V gene, CDR1 is MNHEY and CDR2 is SMNVEV (reference sequence). V dropped 6 bases and J dropped 0 bases, with 14 bases sitting between them. The CDR3 runs to 15 residues. CDR3 in DNA: TGTGCCAGCAGACCTGCGGGACTCATGAACACTGAAGCTTTCTTT. Translating gives CASRPAGLMNTEAFF.